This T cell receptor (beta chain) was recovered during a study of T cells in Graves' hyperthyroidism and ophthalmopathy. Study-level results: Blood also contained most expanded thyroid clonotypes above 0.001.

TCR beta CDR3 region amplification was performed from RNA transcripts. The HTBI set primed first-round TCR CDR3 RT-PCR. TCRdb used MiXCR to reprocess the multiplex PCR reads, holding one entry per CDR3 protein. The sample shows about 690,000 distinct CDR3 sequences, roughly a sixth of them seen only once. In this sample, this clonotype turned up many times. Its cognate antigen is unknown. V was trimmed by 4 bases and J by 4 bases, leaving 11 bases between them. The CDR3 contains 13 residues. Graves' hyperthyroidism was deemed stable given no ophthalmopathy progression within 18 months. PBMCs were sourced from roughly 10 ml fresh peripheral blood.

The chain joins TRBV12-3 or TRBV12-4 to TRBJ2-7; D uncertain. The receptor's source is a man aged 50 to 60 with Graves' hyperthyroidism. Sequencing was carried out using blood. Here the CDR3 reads CASSYGRGYEQYF. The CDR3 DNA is TGTGCCAGCAGTTATGGCAGAGGATACGAGCAGTACTTC.